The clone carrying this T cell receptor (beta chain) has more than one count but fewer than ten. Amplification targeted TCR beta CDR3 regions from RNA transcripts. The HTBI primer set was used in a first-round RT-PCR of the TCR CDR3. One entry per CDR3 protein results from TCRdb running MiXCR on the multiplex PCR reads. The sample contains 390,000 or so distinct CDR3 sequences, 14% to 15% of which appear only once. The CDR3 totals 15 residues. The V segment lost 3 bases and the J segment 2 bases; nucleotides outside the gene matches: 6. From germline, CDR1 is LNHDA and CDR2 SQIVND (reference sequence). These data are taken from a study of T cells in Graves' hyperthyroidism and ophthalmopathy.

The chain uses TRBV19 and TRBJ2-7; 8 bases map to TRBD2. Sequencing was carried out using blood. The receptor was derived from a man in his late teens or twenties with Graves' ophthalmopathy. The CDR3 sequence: CASSITLADAYEQYF. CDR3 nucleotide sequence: TGTGCCAGTAGTATCACACTAGCGGACGCCTACGAGCAGTACTTC.